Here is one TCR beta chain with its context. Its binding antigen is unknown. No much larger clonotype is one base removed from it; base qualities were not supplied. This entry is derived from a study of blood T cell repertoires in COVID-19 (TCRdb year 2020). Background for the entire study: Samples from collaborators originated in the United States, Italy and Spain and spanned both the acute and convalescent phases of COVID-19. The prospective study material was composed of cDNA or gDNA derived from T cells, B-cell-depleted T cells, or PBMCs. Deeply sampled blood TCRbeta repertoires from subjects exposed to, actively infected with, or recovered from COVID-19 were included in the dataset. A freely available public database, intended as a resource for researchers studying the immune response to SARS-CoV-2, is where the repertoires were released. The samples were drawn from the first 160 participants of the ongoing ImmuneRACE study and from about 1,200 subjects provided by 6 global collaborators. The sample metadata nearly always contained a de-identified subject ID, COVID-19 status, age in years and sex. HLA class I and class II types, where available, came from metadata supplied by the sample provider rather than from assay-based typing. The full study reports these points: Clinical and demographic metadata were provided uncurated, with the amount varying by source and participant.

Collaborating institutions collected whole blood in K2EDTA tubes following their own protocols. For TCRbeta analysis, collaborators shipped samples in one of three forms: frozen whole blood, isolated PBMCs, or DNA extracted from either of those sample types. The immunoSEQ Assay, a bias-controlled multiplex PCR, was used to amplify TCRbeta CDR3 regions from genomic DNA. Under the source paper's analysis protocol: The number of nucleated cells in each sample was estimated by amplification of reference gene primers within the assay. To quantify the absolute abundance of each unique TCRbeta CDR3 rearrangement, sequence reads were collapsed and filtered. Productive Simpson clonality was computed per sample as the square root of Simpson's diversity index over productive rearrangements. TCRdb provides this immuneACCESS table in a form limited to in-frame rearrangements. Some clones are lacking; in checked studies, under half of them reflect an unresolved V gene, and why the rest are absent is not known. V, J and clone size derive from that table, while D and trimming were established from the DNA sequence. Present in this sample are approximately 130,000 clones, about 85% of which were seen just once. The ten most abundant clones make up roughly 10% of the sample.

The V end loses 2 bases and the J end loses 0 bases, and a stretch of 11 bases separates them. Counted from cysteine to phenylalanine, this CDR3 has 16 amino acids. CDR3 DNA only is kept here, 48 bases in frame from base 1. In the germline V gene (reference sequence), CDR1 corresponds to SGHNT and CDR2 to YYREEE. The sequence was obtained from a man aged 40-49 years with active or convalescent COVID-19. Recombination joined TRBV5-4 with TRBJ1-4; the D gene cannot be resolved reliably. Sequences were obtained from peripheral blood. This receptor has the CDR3 CASSFGGLATNEKLFF. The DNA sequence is TGTGCCAGCAGCTTCGGTGGTCTGGCAACTAATGAAAAACTGTTTTTT.